What follows describes a single T cell receptor (beta chain). Its antigen is still unknown. Base qualities are not recorded, but no much larger clone differs from it by a single base. The sample originates from a study of blood T cell repertoires in COVID-19 (TCRdb year 2020). About the study as a whole: The collaborator samples originated in the United States, Italy and Spain and spanned the acute and convalescent phases of COVID-19. The material from the prospective study consisted of cDNA or gDNA derived from T cells, B-cell-depleted T cells, or PBMCs. Deeply sampled blood TCRbeta repertoires from subjects exposed to, actively infected with, or recovered from COVID-19 were included in the dataset. The repertoires were released in a freely available public database meant as a resource for research on the immune response to SARS-CoV-2. The samples were drawn from the first 160 participants of the ongoing ImmuneRACE study and from 1,254 subjects provided by 6 global collaborators. Sample metadata almost always included a de-identified subject ID, COVID-19 status, age in years and sex. Where HLA class I and class II types were available, the types were taken from metadata supplied by the sample provider, not from assay-based typing. The research as a whole found: The quantity of clinical and demographic metadata differed by source and by participant and was supplied without curation.

In Seattle, one collaborating source enrolled patients while the infection was active and tracked those patients longitudinally over the course of disease. Collaborating institutions collected whole blood in K2EDTA tubes following their own protocols. For TCRbeta analysis, collaborators shipped samples in one of three forms: frozen whole blood, isolated PBMCs, or DNA extracted from either of those sample types. The CDR3 has 15 amino acids, counting the end cysteine and phenylalanine. Only the CDR3 DNA is retained, 45 bases long and in frame from the first base. From the germline V gene, CDR1 is MNHEY and CDR2 is SVGEGT. V is pruned by 7 bases and J by 2 bases, leaving 8 bases of the junction without a gene match. The immunoSEQ Assay, a bias-controlled multiplex PCR, was used to amplify TCRbeta CDR3 regions from genomic DNA. The paper's processing steps were these. Nucleated cell counts per sample were estimated from amplification of reference gene primers within the assay. To quantify the absolute abundance of each unique TCRbeta CDR3 rearrangement, sequence reads were collapsed and filtered. Productive Simpson clonality was computed per sample as the square root of Simpson's diversity index over productive rearrangements. Imported from immuneACCESS, the table was reduced by TCRdb to in-frame sequences with V and J called. These copies leave out some clones; in studies compared against another copy, an unresolved V gene accounts for under half, and the cause of the remainder is not known. The D gene and trimming were derived from the DNA, and the V and J assignments and clone size from that table. For this sample the table gives 400,000 to 450,000 clones, of which around 89% were detected only once. The leading ten clones occupy approximately 1.5% of the sample.

The receptor was derived from a woman aged 40 to 55 with COVID-19, enrolled during active disease. Source material: peripheral blood. This receptor chain uses TRBV6-2 or TRBV6-3 and TRBJ2-7, with TRBD2 matching 10 junction bases. The DNA is TGTGCCAGCATCCCGACTAGCGGGTTTACCTACGAGCAGTACTTC. Its translation reads: CASIPTSGFTYEQYF.